This TCR beta chain was retrieved from a study of chemoradiotherapy in HPV16-positive cancers. Study outcomes and limitations: Candidate HPV-specific clones and E7-related TCR motifs grew in tumor during treatment. HPV-specific T cells were functionally defined from only a couple of HPV16-positive patients. HPV-responsive T-cell expansion during chemoradiotherapy was linked to improved recurrence-free survival in HPV16-positive patients.

Only a few counts were recorded for this clone. What it binds is unknown. Method: immunoSEQ multiplex PCR; TCRdb's copy keeps in-frame clones and lacks some. The data show more than 10,000 clones, less than 90% seen once. V shed 0 bases and J shed 1 base, with 10 bases lying between them. CDR1 and CDR2 (germline): MNHEY, SVGAGI. There are 16 residues in the CDR3. Sample: blood, taken from a patient who underwent chemoradiotherapy. This clonotype originated in a human donor with HPV-associated anogenital cancer. V and J are TRBV6-5 and TRBJ1-5, with D possibly TRBD1 on 6 matching bases. The CDR3 reads CASSYSGTQSNQPQHF. CDR3 coding DNA: TGTGCCAGCAGTTACTCGGGGACACAGAGCAATCAGCCCCAGCATTTT.